The 24 T cell receptor beta chains given below trace back to one sample, sequenced in a study of blood T cell repertoires in COVID-19. Clones were sequenced by immunoSEQ multiplex PCR, and TCRdb holds only the in-frame ones, with some missing. The sample holds approximately 300,000 clones, approximately 89% seen once. Material: PBMCs or T cells enriched from blood (not recorded which). These receptors originate from a woman aged 18-35 years who had recovered from COVID-19.

The chain carries TRBV28 and TRBJ2-1; TRBD2 agrees at 15 bases. Germline V gene lookup returns CDR1 MDHEN and CDR2 SYDVKM. The CDR3 runs 17 residues. V lost 4 bases, J lost 7 bases, and 8 bases stayed unmatched. Here the CDR3 reads CASSSTVGLAGGNEQFF. The CDR3 nucleotides read TGTGCCAGCAGTTCAACTGTCGGACTAGCGGGAGGGAATGAGCAGTTCTTC.

This chain links TRBV21-1 with TRBJ1-5; the listed D gene, TRBD1, was not tested against the DNA. TRBV21-1 is a pseudogene segment. The CDR3 is 16 amino acids. The CDR3 reads CASSKAKISYSQPQHF. The CDR3 DNA is TGTGCCAGCAGCAAAGCCAAAATCAGTTACAGTCAGCCCCAGCATTTT.

The chain couples TRBV11-3 to TRBJ2-7; 8 bases are shared with TRBD2. V shed 3 bases, J shed 1 base, and the junction held 2 bases outside the gene matches. CDR1 is SGHNT and CDR2 is YENEEA in the germline V gene. The CDR3 is 14 residues long. The CDR3 loop is CASSFGGASYEQYF. CDR3 in DNA: TGTGCCAGCAGCTTCGGGGGGGCATCCTACGAGCAGTACTTC.

The CDR3 coding sequence is TGCGCCAGCAGTTATTCACCGGGACAGGGATCCTACGAGCAGTACTTC. As protein: CASSYSPGQGSYEQYF. The rearrangement joins TRBV10-1 to TRBJ2-7; 9 bases fit TRBD1. Trimming cost V 5 bases and J 1 base; bases outside gene matches: 9. The CDR3 sequence is 16 residues long. Germline CDR1 reads WNHNN; CDR2 reads SYGVQD (reference sequence).

The chain couples TRBV28 to TRBJ2-7; D remains ambiguous. V was trimmed by 0 bases and J by 2 bases, leaving 5 bases between them. Germline V CDR1 and CDR2: MDHEN, SYDVKM. The CDR3 has 13 amino acids. CDR3 sequence: CASSLWGPYEQYF. The CDR3 region has the DNA TGTGCCAGCAGTTTATGGGGCCCCTACGAGCAGTACTTC.

This chain joins TRBV11-3 and TRBJ2-7; 14 nucleotides agree with TRBD2. This CDR3 spans 18 amino acids. Unmatched junction bases numbered 10, after V lost 6 bases and J lost 0 bases. Germline V lookup: CDR1 SGHNT, CDR2 YENEEA. CDR3 protein: CASRGTSGGDPPSYEQYF. The CDR3 DNA sequence: TGTGCCAGCAGAGGGACTAGCGGGGGAGACCCCCCCTCCTACGAGCAGTACTTC.

The chain combines TRBV18 with TRBJ1-4; no firm D call. V was pared by 1 base and J by 4 bases, with 13 bases between. This CDR3 has 16 amino acids. Germline assignment: CDR1 KGHSH and CDR2 LQKENI. The DNA for the CDR3 is TGTGCCAGCTCACCACTTGGTTGGGCAAGTAATGAAAAACTGTTTTTT. It codes for CASSPLGWASNEKLFF.

V gene TRBV21-1 combines with J gene TRBJ1-2. TRBV21-1 is an annotated pseudogene. The CDR3 runs to 14 residues. CDR3 sequence (DNA): TGTGCCAGCAGCAAAGATGGGGAGCCGAACGGCTACACCTTC. As protein: CASSKDGEPNGYTF.

The chain links TRBV19 to TRBJ2-7; D gene uncertain. This CDR3 has 14 residues. Per the germline V gene, CDR1 is LNHDA and CDR2 is SQIVND (reference sequence). The V end was cut by 10 bases, the J end by 0 bases, with 16 bases between. The CDR3 bases are TGTGCCACCCGCGAATATTTGAGCTCCTACGAGCAGTACTTC. This sequence encodes CATREYLSSYEQYF.

The DNA for the CDR3 is TGTGCCAGCAGCGGAACAGGGGTGGGAAACACTGAAGCTTTCTTT. It codes for CASSGTGVGNTEAFF. The rearrangement uses TRBV9 and TRBJ1-1; the match to TRBD1 covers 7 bases. The CDR3 is 15 residues long. Germline CDR1 is SGDLS and CDR2 is YYNGEE. Losses at the gene ends were 3 bases for V and 2 bases for J; bases not matched to a gene: 7.

The chain uses TRBV5-1 and TRBJ1-2, with unresolved D. The CDR3 is 16 amino acids. Trimming removed 0 bases from V and 2 bases from J, with 14 bases in between. CDR1 and CDR2 (germline): SGHRS, YFSETQ. The CDR3 is CASSLAVVERNYGYTF. The CDR3 DNA sequence: TGCGCCAGCAGCTTGGCCGTCGTAGAGAGAAACTATGGCTACACCTTC.

In this sample, this clone turned up once. The chain recombines TRBV6-2 or TRBV6-3 with TRBJ2-5, with 8 bases that match TRBD2. V shed 6 bases, J shed 4 bases, and the junction held 10 bases outside the gene matches. This CDR3 comprises 15 residues. Looked up from germline, CDR1 is MNHEY and CDR2 is SVGEGT. DNA for the CDR3: TGTGCCAGCAGCCCGGGGGGGCTGCTAGGAGAGACCCAGTACTTC. It is translated as CASSPGGLLGETQYF.

The V and J genes are TRBV7-3 and TRBJ2-2; 12 nucleotides agree with TRBD2. The CDR3 length is 18 residues. The V gene's germline CDR1 is SGHTA and CDR2 FQGTGA. J was trimmed by 4 bases and V by 2 bases; bases with no gene match: 8. CDR3 nucleotide sequence: TGTGCCAGCAGCTTATCGCCTAGCGGGAGGGCCACCACCGGGGAGCTGTTTTTT. This encodes CASSLSPSGRATTGELFF.

The J gene is TRBJ2-5, the V gene TRBV12-3 or TRBV12-4; the D gene is possibly TRBD2 (5 bases). This CDR3 comprises 12 residues. Trimming shortened V by 3 bases and J by 7 bases, and 9 bases separated the two germline ends. CDR3 sequence reads: CASSLEAGTQYF. CDR3 nucleotide sequence: TGTGCCAGCAGTTTGGAGGCTGGGACCCAGTACTTC.

V usage is TRBV5-1 and J usage is TRBJ2-3; TRBD2 agrees at 8 bases. J was trimmed by 1 base and V by 1 base; bases with no gene match: 5. This CDR3 comprises 16 residues. In germline, CDR1 is SGHRS, CDR2 YFSETQ. The CDR3 DNA follows: TGCGCCAGCAGCTTGAGGGCGGGAGGTGGCACAGATACGCAGTATTTT. This codes for CASSLRAGGGTDTQYF.

V usage is TRBV30 and J usage is TRBJ1-5, with D possibly matching TRBD1 (5 bases). The CDR3 is 13 residues long. Trimming removed 2 bases from V and 0 bases from J, with 5 bases in between. CDR1 and CDR2 (germline): GTSNPN, SVGIG (reference sequence). CDR3 DNA sequence: TGTGCCTGGAGTCAGGGTAGCAATCAGCCCCAGCATTTT. Translated, it gives CAWSQGSNQPQHF. The full variable domain, with the rest looked up from reference TRBV30 and TRBJ1-5, is SQTIHQWPATLVQPVGSPLSLECTVEGTSNPNLYWYRQAAGRGLQLLFYSVGIGQISSEVPQNLSASRPQDRQFILSSKKLLLSDSGFYLCAWSQGSNQPQHFGDGTRLSIL.

This clone was observed a handful of times. The CDR3 protein is CASSLVRDYNEQFF. DNA of the CDR3: TGTGCCAGCAGCTTAGTCCGGGACTACAATGAGCAGTTCTTC. The V gene is TRBV7-2, the J gene TRBJ2-1, with a possible D match to TRBD2 (5 bases). Trimming left V 1 base short and J 3 bases short, with 7 bases between. CDR1 is SGHTA, CDR2 FQGNSA, per germline. The CDR3 totals 14 residues. The entire variable domain, with the rest obtained from reference TRBV7-2 and TRBJ2-1, is as follows: GAGVSQSPSNKVTEKGKDVELRCDPISGHTALYWYRQSLGQGLEFLIYFQGNSAPDKSGLPSDRFSAERTGGSVSTLTIQRTQQEDSAVYLCASSLVRDYNEQFFGPGTRLTVL.

V is TRBV5-4 and J is TRBJ1-2; D remains ambiguous. Trimming removed 4 bases from V and 0 bases from J, with 10 bases in between. Germline-derived CDR1 and CDR2 are SGHNT and YYREEE (reference sequence). The CDR3 runs 14 residues. The DNA of the CDR3 is TGTGCCAGCAGCCCTCCCGAGACTAACTATGGCTACACCTTC. Residues: CASSPPETNYGYTF.

This chain joins TRBV7-9 and TRBJ1-4, with D possibly being TRBD1 (5 bases). V lost 7 bases and J lost 8, with 17 bases in between. In germline, CDR1 is SEHNR, CDR2 FQNEAQ (reference sequence). This CDR3 has 14 residues. The CDR3 bases are TGTGCCAGCACCTTCGGGGGGATTCGCGAAAAACTGTTTTTT. Translation: CASTFGGIREKLFF.

V usage is TRBV10-3 and J usage is TRBJ2-2; 14 nucleotides match TRBD2. Germline V gene sequence: CDR1 ENHRY, CDR2 SYGVKD. The CDR3 has 18 amino acids. V lost 10 bases to trimming and J lost 4 bases; unmatched junction nucleotides: 14. CDR3 nucleotide sequence: TGTGCCACCTCCGCCGGGACTAGCGGGAGCGAGGGCACCGGGGAGCTGTTTTTT. It codes for CATSAGTSGSEGTGELFF.

The chain is built from TRBV1 and TRBJ1-2; no check of the table's D call, TRBD1, against the DNA was made. TRBV1 is designated a pseudogene. The CDR3 totals 16 residues. The CDR3 spells CTRSHSTRGSRDGYTF. In nucleotides, the CDR3 is TGCACCAGATCCCATTCTACCAGGGGGAGCAGAGATGGCTACACCTTC.

This chain links TRBV5-4 with TRBJ2-1; 8 nucleotides match TRBD2. Germline V CDR1 and CDR2: SGHNT, YYREEE (reference sequence). Trimming took 4 bases from V and 11 from J; bases not matched to a gene: 11. The CDR3 is made up of 14 amino acids. CDR3: CASSTGRGGPQQFF. The CDR3 bases are TGTGCCAGCAGCACCGGGAGGGGGGGGCCTCAGCAGTTCTTC.

J is TRBJ1-3 and V is TRBV19, with D possibly being TRBD1 (5 bases). Germline CDR1 reads LNHDA; CDR2 reads SQIVND (reference sequence). The ends were cut back, 1 base at V and 7 bases at J, with 17 bases in the middle. This CDR3 spans 16 amino acids. In DNA form, the CDR3 reads TGTGCCAGTAGTATAGTACGATGGCAGGGCGCCAACACCATATATTTT. This encodes CASSIVRWQGANTIYF. Full variable domain (outside the CDR3, taken from reference TRBV19 and TRBJ1-3): DGGITQSPKYLFRKEGQNVTLSCEQNLNHDAMYWYRQDPGQGLRLIYYSQIVNDFQKGDIAEGYSVSREKKESFPLTVTSAQKNPTAFYLCASSIVRWQGANTIYFGEGSWLTVV.

The V and J genes are TRBV20-1 and TRBJ2-1; 9 bases map to TRBD1. This CDR3 has 15 residues. V shed 3 bases, J shed 4 bases, and the junction held 7 bases outside the gene matches. Per germline, CDR1 DFQATT and CDR2 SNEGSKA (reference sequence). CDR3 residues: CSASFGQGLYNEQFF. The CDR3 coding sequence is TGCAGTGCTAGTTTCGGACAGGGGCTGTACAATGAGCAGTTCTTC.